This T cell receptor (beta chain) originates from a study of T cell repertoires in cytomegalovirus infection. Broader study findings: In two of eight donors, the top clonotype was HLA-C-restricted CMV-specific.

Each CDR3 protein is one row after TCRdb ran MiXCR on the reads. The sample has 680,000 or so distinct CDR3 sequences, roughly 33% seen once; the top ten hold 15% to 20%. Germline V lookup: CDR1 KGHDR, CDR2 SFDVKD. Trimming left V 1 base short and J 1 base short, with 2 bases between. This CDR3 is built from 13 residues. This clonotype was observed at least ten times. Its cognate antigen is unknown. Source: cultured PBMCs, taken from culture after CMV antigen stimulation. The TCR originated in a human donor in good health (CMV status not recorded). Some clones in this sample may be carry-over from other donors' samples. The chain combines TRBV24-1 with TRBJ2-3; D call uncertain. The CDR3 is CATSDFGTDTQYF. In DNA form, the CDR3 reads TGTGCCACCAGTGATTTCGGCACAGATACGCAGTATTTT.